This is a list of T cell receptor beta chains from one sample in a study of T cells in Graves' hyperthyroidism and ophthalmopathy. TCRdb independently ran MiXCR on the multiplex PCR reads; one entry per CDR3 protein. The sample consists of about 180,000 distinct CDR3 sequences, more than 15% of them appearing once. The specimen sequenced was blood. The origin of the receptors is a woman aged 50 to 65 with Graves' hyperthyroidism. Both conserved end residues are part of each CDR3. The D gene is left open where the match is weak. The listing skips clone size in some rows; elsewhere it reads once, few, many or a size class.

V	D	size	length	J	CDR3	DNA
TRBV6-1	NA	NA	13	TRBJ1-6	CASRISYNSPLHF	TGTGCCAGCAGAATTTCGTATAATTCACCCCTCCACTTT
TRBV6-1	NA	many	14	TRBJ1-2	CASREAGTNYGYTF	TGTGCCAGCAGAGAGGCCGGGACAAACTATGGCTACACCTTC
TRBV12-3/TRBV12-4	TRBD1	medium-sized	15	TRBJ2-7	CASRRQGSDVYEQYF	TGTGCCAGCAGACGACAGGGGTCAGACGTGTATGAGCAGTACTTC
TRBV20-1	TRBD2	few	13	TRBJ2-5	CSAPGLALETQYF	TGCAGTGCCCCGGGACTAGCTCTGGAGACCCAGTACTTC
TRBV20-1	TRBD2	many	15	TRBJ2-1	CSARETSGGYNEQFF	TGCAGTGCTAGGGAGACTAGCGGGGGGTACAATGAGCAGTTCTTC
TRBV7-2	NA	many	15	TRBJ2-2	CASSSVGGLSGELFF	TGTGCCAGCAGCTCAGTAGGCGGGCTTTCCGGGGAGCTGTTTTTT
TRBV6-1	NA	many	16	TRBJ1-5	CASMDGEFYSNQPQHF	TGTGCCAGCATGGACGGAGAATTTTATAGCAATCAGCCCCAGCATTTT
TRBV5-1	NA	few	19	TRBJ2-6	CASSSSYRDPSSGANVLTF	TGCGCCAGCAGCTCGAGCTACAGGGACCCTAGCTCTGGGGCCAACGTCCTGACTTTC
TRBV20-1	NA	once	15	TRBJ2-7	CSARTPTGASYEQYF	TGCAGTGCTAGAACCCCCACAGGAGCCTCCTACGAGCAGTACTTC
TRBV6-5	NA	many	13	TRBJ1-5	CASSYSRLQPQHF	TGTGCCAGCAGTTACTCGAGGCTTCAGCCCCAGCATTTT
TRBV18	NA	NA	14	TRBJ1-3	CASSPTESRNTIYF	TGTGCCAGCTCACCTACGGAGAGTCGAAACACCATATATTTT
TRBV6-1	NA	many	12	TRBJ1-5	CASSHGYQPQHF	TGTGCCAGCAGCCACGGATATCAGCCCCAGCATTTT
TRBV19	NA	many	15	TRBJ1-5	CASSMAQGGDQPQHF	TGTGCCAGTAGTATGGCCCAGGGAGGCGATCAGCCCCAGCATTTT
TRBV7-2	TRBD1	many	16	TRBJ2-3	CASIPLGTGGLDTQYF	TGTGCCAGCATCCCGCTTGGGACAGGGGGCTTAGATACGCAGTATTTT
TRBV6-1	NA	many	14	TRBJ1-2	CASSEAGKSYGYTF	TGTGCCAGCAGTGAAGCTGGAAAGAGCTATGGCTACACCTTC
TRBV4-1	NA	NA	16	TRBJ2-3	CASSHIYPGNTDTQYF	TGCGCCAGCAGCCATATTTACCCGGGAAACACAGATACGCAGTATTTT
TRBV28	TRBD1	many	14	TRBJ1-2	CASSDYRTGIGYTF	TGTGCCAGCAGCGATTACCGGACAGGGATTGGCTACACCTTC
TRBV3-1	TRBD2	many	15	TRBJ2-7	CASSQFRTSSYEQYF	TGTGCCAGCAGCCAATTTAGGACTAGCTCCTACGAGCAGTACTTC
TRBV4-1	NA	NA	21	TRBJ1-3	CASSPQPGPTRGGSPGNTIYF	TGCGCCAGCAGCCCCCAACCGGGCCCAACGCGAGGCGGGAGCCCTGGAAACACCATATATTTT
TRBV7-2	TRBD2	many	18	TRBJ2-7	CASSSRTSGGGYQYEQYF	TGTGCCAGCAGCTCACGGACTAGCGGGGGGGGCTACCAGTACGAGCAGTACTTC
TRBV6-1	TRBD2	many	14	TRBJ2-3	CASSQAGGDDTQYF	TGTGCCAGCAGTCAAGCGGGGGGCGATGATACGCAGTATTTT
TRBV6-1	NA	many	15	TRBJ2-7	CASSEPRRPDYEQYF	TGTGCCAGCAGTGAGCCTCGTAGACCCGACTACGAGCAGTACTTC
TRBV3-1	NA	many	18	TRBJ2-3	CASRLTPPRTAGDDTQYF	TGTGCCAGCCGACTCACCCCCCCAAGGACCGCCGGGGACGATACGCAGTATTTT
TRBV7-2	NA	NA	15	TRBJ1-4	CASSATRGTNEKLFF	TGTGCCAGCAGCGCAACCCGGGGGACTAATGAAAAACTGTTTTTT
TRBV19	NA	many	15	TRBJ1-6	CASSVAAVYNSPLHF	TGTGCCAGTAGTGTGGCAGCCGTCTATAATTCACCCCTCCACTTT
TRBV20-1	NA	many	16	TRBJ1-1	CSARPSGGGGGTEAFF	TGCAGTGCTAGACCTTCCGGGGGTGGAGGGGGCACTGAAGCTTTCTTT
TRBV20-1	NA	NA	14	TRBJ2-3	CSARRQGLTDTQYF	TGCAGTGCTAGACGACAGGGACTGACAGATACGCAGTATTTT
TRBV3-1	NA	many	17	TRBJ2-1	CASSPLLGGGRRDEQFF	TGTGCCAGCAGCCCTCTTTTGGGAGGGGGCCGTCGCGATGAGCAGTTCTTC
TRBV20-1	NA	many	12	TRBJ1-1	CSARRSNTEAFF	TGCAGTGCTAGAAGATCAAACACTGAAGCTTTCTTT
TRBV5-6	TRBD1	many	14	TRBJ1-1	CASSYDRGRTEAFF	TGTGCCAGCAGCTATGACAGGGGGCGGACTGAAGCTTTCTTT
TRBV19	TRBD1	NA	16	TRBJ2-1	CASSIEGTGNSYEQFF	TGTGCCAGTAGTATTGAGGGGACAGGGAACTCCTACGAGCAGTTCTTC
TRBV6-6	NA	many	14	TRBJ1-2	CASSYRQARYGYTF	TGTGCCAGCAGTTACCGACAGGCACGGTATGGCTACACCTTC
TRBV11-2	NA	NA	16	TRBJ1-3	CASSLGAGLPGNTIYF	TGTGCCAGCAGCCTAGGGGCAGGGCTTCCTGGAAACACCATATATTTT
TRBV7-9	NA	many	12	TRBJ1-2	CASSLPNYGYTF	TGTGCCAGCAGCTTACCCAACTATGGCTACACCTTC
TRBV19	NA	NA	18	TRBJ2-6	CASSRYGGGSPGANVLTF	TGTGCCAGTAGTAGGTATGGAGGGGGCTCTCCTGGGGCCAACGTCCTGACTTTC
TRBV6-1	NA	many	13	TRBJ2-3	CASSRNLGVPQYF	TGTGCCAGCAGTCGGAACCTTGGGGTCCCGCAGTATTTT
TRBV7-8	TRBD2	many	12	TRBJ2-7	CAGGGSPYEQYF	TGTGCCGGCGGGGGGTCCCCCTACGAGCAGTACTTC
TRBV20-1	TRBD2	few	15	TRBJ2-5	CSARRATSGEETQYF	TGCAGTGCTCGGCGGGCAACTAGCGGAGAAGAGACCCAGTACTTC
TRBV30	NA	NA	13	TRBJ2-1	CAWSLALNNEQFF	TGTGCCTGGAGTCTGGCTCTAAACAATGAGCAGTTCTTC
TRBV20-1	TRBD1	many	13	TRBJ1-2	CSARPGQGYGYTF	TGCAGTGCTAGACCGGGACAGGGGTATGGCTACACCTTC
TRBV2	NA	many	12	TRBJ2-7	CAGGGMLHEQYF	TGTGCCGGGGGTGGGATGCTCCACGAGCAGTACTTC
TRBV20-1	TRBD2	many	15	TRBJ2-1	CSARARLAGPQEQFF	TGCAGTGCTAGAGCAAGACTAGCGGGGCCACAAGAGCAGTTCTTC
TRBV12-3/TRBV12-4	NA	many	14	TRBJ1-6	CASSLVGLYSPLHF	TGTGCCAGCAGTTTAGTAGGCCTTTATTCACCCCTCCACTTT
TRBV11-2	TRBD2	NA	15	TRBJ2-3	CASSLNFGGLDTQYF	TGTGCCAGCAGCTTAAATTTCGGGGGGTTAGATACGCAGTATTTT
TRBV12-3/TRBV12-4	TRBD1	many	13	TRBJ1-2	CASTLTGAAGYTF	TGTGCCAGCACCCTTACAGGGGCCGCTGGCTACACCTTC
TRBV9	TRBD1	many	15	TRBJ1-6	CASSVHGGQGSPLHF	TGTGCCAGCAGCGTACATGGAGGACAGGGGTCACCCCTCCACTTT
TRBV6-1	TRBD2	NA	11	TRBJ2-3	CARLAGDTQYF	TGTGCCAGACTAGCGGGGGATACGCAGTATTTT
TRBV3-1	NA	many	13	TRBJ1-3	CASSLLGGNTIYF	TGTGCCAGCAGCCTACTGGGCGGAAACACCATATATTTT
TRBV5-1	NA	NA	14	TRBJ2-2	CASSGGPNTGELFF	TGCGCCAGCAGCGGGGGTCCGAACACCGGGGAGCTGTTTTTT